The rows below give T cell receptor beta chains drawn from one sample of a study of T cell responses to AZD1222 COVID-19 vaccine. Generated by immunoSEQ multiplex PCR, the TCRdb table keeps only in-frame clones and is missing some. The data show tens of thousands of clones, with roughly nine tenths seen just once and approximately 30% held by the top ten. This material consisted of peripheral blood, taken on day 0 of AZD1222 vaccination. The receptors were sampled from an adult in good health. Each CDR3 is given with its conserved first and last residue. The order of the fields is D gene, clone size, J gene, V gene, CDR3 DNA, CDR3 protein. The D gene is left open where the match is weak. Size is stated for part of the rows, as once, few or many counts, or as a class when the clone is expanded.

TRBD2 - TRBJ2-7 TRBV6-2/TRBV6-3 TGTGCCAGCAGCTGGACTAGCCTAACGTACGAGCAGTACTTC CASSWTSLTYEQYF
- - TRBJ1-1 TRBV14 TGTGCCAGCAGCAGGGACAAACATGAAGCTTTCTTT CASSRDKHEAFF
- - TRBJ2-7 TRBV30 TGTGCTTGGAGTGGGGGGATCGAGCAGTACTTC CAWSGGIEQYF
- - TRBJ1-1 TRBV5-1 TGCGCCAGCAGCATTGACAGACCGAACACTGAAGCTTTCTTT CASSIDRPNTEAFF
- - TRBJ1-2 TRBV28 TGTGCCAGCAGTTCGACAGTCTATGGCTACACCTTC CASSSTVYGYTF
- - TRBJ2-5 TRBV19 TGTGCCAGTAGTATAGTGGGGCTCCAAGAGACCCAGTACTTC CASSIVGLQETQYF
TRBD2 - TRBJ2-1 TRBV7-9 TGTGCCAGCAGCTACGGGACTAGCGGGAGGAATGAGCAGTTCTTC CASSYGTSGRNEQFF
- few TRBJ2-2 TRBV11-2 TGTGCCAGCCATGGGATCACCGGGGAGCTGTTTTTT CASHGITGELFF
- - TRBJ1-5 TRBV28 TGTGCCAGCAGTACCGCCAGGGGCGTGGTTCAGCCCCAGCATTTT CASSTARGVVQPQHF
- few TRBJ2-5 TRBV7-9 TGTGCCAGCAGCCGAGCTGCTGGGTCACAAGAGACCCAGTACTTC CASSRAAGSQETQYF
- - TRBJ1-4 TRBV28 TGTGCCAGCAGTCGCAGGGGTGGCGAAAAACTGTTTTTT CASSRRGGEKLFF
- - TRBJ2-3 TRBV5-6 TGTGCCAGCAGCTTCGGCCAAGGAACAGATACGCAGTATTTT CASSFGQGTDTQYF
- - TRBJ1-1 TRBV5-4 TGTGCCAGCGGGCCGGGACGGGGGCGGACTGAAGCTTTCTTT CASGPGRGRTEAFF
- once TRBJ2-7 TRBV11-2 TGTGCCAGCAGCTTAGGGTTCAGCTCCTACGAGCAGTACTTC CASSLGFSSYEQYF
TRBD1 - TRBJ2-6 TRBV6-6 TGTGCCAGCAGGGACCGGACAGGGGACGTCCTGACTTTC CASRDRTGDVLTF
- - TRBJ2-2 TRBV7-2 TGTGCCAGCAGCTTAGATCCCAGGTCCGGGGAGCTGTTTTTT CASSLDPRSGELFF
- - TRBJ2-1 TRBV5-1 TGCGCCAGCAGCTTGGGGGTGAATGAGCAGTTCTTC CASSLGVNEQFF
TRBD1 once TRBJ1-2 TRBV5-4 TGTGCCAGCAGCCGGGGGACAGGGGACGGCTACACCTTC CASSRGTGDGYTF
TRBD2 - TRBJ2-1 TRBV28 TGTGCCAGCAGTGTCTCCGGGACTAGATACAATGAGCAGTTCTTC CASSVSGTRYNEQFF
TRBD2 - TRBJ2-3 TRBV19 TGTGCCAGTAGTAACGGCCCGGGACTAGCTGGCACAGATACGCAGTATTTT CASSNGPGLAGTDTQYF
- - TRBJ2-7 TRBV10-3 TGTGCCATCAGTGAGCCGGGACTGACTTCCTACGAGCAGTACTTC CAISEPGLTSYEQYF
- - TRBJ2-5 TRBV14 TGTGCCAGCAGCCAAGCCCCCGTTGTTGGACACCCACAAGAGACCCAGTACTTC CASSQAPVVGHPQETQYF
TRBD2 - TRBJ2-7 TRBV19 TGTGCCAGTAGCTCCCGCCCCGGGACTAGCTTCCCTGAGGGCGCCTACGAGCAGTACTTC CASSSRPGTSFPEGAYEQYF
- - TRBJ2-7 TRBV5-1 TGCGCCAGCAGCCCCGGACCCCTCGACGAGCAGTACTTC CASSPGPLDEQYF